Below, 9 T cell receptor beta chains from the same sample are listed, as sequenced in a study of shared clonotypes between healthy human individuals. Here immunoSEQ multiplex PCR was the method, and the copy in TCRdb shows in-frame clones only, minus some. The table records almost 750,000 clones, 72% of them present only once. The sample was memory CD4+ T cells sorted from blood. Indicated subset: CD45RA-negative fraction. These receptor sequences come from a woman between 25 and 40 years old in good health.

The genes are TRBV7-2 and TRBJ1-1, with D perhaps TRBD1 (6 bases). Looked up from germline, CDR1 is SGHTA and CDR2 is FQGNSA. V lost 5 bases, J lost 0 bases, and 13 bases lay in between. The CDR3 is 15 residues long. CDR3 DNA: TGTGCCAGCAGCCGGGCAACAGGGATGAACACTGAAGCTTTCTTT. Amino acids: CASSRATGMNTEAFF.

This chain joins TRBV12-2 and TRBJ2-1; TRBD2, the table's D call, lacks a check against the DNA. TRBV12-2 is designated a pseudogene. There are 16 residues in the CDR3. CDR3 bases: TGTGCAAGTCGCTTAAGAGCTAGCGGGAGGTCCAATGAGCAGTTCTTC. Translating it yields CASRLRASGRSNEQFF.

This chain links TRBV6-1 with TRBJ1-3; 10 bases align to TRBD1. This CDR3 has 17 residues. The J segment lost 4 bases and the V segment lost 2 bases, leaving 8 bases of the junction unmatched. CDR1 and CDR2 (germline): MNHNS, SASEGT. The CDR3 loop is CASSELRQGAKGNTIYF. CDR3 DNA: TGTGCCAGCAGTGAACTCCGACAGGGGGCGAAGGGAAACACCATATATTTT.

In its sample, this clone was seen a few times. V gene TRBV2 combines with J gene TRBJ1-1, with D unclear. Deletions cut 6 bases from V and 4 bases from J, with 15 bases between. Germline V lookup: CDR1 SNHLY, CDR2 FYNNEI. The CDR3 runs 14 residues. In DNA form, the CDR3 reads TGTGCCAGCAGCGACGGACGAGCCCTCACTGAAGCTTTCTTT. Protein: CASSDGRALTEAFF.

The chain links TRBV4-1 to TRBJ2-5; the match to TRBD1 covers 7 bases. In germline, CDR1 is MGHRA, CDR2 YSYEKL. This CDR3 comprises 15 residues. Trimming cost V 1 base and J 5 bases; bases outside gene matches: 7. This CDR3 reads CASSQVEGARETQYF. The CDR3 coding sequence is TGCGCCAGCAGCCAAGTTGAGGGGGCTCGGGAGACCCAGTACTTC.

The CDR3 sequence: CASSMTSGNTGELFF. The CDR3 DNA sequence: TGTGCCAGTAGTATGACTAGCGGTAACACCGGGGAGCTGTTTTTT. This chain connects TRBV19 to TRBJ2-2; 9 positions match TRBD2. J was trimmed by 2 bases and V by 3 bases; bases with no gene match: 1. This CDR3 region has 15 residues. Germline CDR1 is LNHDA and CDR2 is SQIVND (reference sequence).

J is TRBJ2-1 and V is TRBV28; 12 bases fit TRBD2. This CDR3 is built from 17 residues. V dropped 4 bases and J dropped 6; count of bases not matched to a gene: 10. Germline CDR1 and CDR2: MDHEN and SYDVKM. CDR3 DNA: TGTGCCAGCAGTTCTCCCAGCGGGACTAGCGGGTTCAATGAGCAGTTCTTC. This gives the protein CASSSPSGTSGFNEQFF.

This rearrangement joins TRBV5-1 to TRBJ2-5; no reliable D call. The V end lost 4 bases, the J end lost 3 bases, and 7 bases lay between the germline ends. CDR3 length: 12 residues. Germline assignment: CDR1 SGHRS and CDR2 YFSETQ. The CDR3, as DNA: TGCGCCAGCAGCGAAATAAAAGAGACCCAGTACTTC. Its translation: CASSEIKETQYF.

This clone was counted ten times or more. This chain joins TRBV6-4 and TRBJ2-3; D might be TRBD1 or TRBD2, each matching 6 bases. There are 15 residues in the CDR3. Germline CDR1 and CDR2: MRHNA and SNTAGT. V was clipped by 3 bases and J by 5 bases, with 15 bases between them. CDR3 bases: TGTGCCAGCAGTGAGTCTTGGGGGGCTGGAGATACGCAGTATTTT. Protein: CASSESWGAGDTQYF.